Shown below are 5 T cell receptor beta chains from a single sample sequenced in a study of PD-1 blockade in classical Hodgkin lymphoma. This table comes from immunoSEQ multiplex PCR, and its TCRdb copy is limited to in-frame clones, with some not included. The sample shows under 2,000 clones, more than 60% of them seen only once. Every patient relapsed after autologous stem cell transplantation, and brentuximab vedotin exposure varied. PBMCs, once thawed, yielded CD8+ T cells isolated by magnetic negative selection. The sample here was CD8+ T cells from blood, taken at baseline. The receptors were gathered from a human donor with classical Hodgkin lymphoma.

The chain carries TRBV29-1 and TRBJ2-6; TRBD1 matches at 9 bases. Trimming cost V 7 bases and J 0 bases; bases outside gene matches: 10. Per the germline V gene, CDR1 is SQVTM and CDR2 is ANQGSEA. This CDR3 contains 17 residues. The CDR3 protein is CSDRTGGAGSGANVLTF. Written as DNA, the CDR3 is TGCAGCGATAGAACAGGGGGCGCGGGCTCTGGGGCCAACGTCCTGACTTTC.

V usage is TRBV6-5 and J usage is TRBJ2-5; D tentatively fits TRBD1 or TRBD2 (5 bases each). Germline assignment: CDR1 MNHEY and CDR2 SVGAGI. V was clipped by 2 bases and J by 7 bases, with 5 bases between them. The CDR3 length is 11 residues. The CDR3 loop is CASSYGGTQYF. Written as DNA, the CDR3 is TGTGCCAGCAGTTACGGGGGGACCCAGTACTTC.

By share, this clone counts as large. The J gene is TRBJ1-1, the V gene TRBV10-3; no reliable D call. The CDR3 runs 13 residues. Trimming cost V 5 bases and J 1 base, with 8 bases left between them. CDR1 is ENHRY and CDR2 is SYGVKD in the germline V gene. The CDR3 region has the DNA TGTGCCATCAGTCGGACGGGGAACACTGAAGCTTTCTTT. Its protein is CAISRTGNTEAFF.

A remark on this clone: A far bigger clonotype differs at one base, so this is likely a read error. The V call is TRBV30, the J call TRBJ1-5; D is undetermined. CDR3 length: 14 residues. Trimming took off 1 base at V and 2 bases at J, with 9 bases between the two ends. Germline-derived CDR1 and CDR2 are GTSNPN and SVGIG (reference sequence). CDR3 bases: TGTGCCTGGAGTGGGGAAGGAGGCAATCAGCCCCAGCATTTT. Its translation: CAWSGEGGNQPQHF.

The chain uses TRBV19 and TRBJ1-5, with D maybe TRBD1 (5 bases). The CDR3 runs 14 residues. CDR1 LNHDA and CDR2 SQIVND come from the germline V gene (reference sequence). The V end lost 3 bases, the J end lost 7 bases, and 13 bases lay between the germline ends. CDR3: CASSMEGLAQPQHF. In DNA form, the CDR3 reads TGTGCCAGTAGTATGGAGGGGCTGGCCCAGCCCCAGCATTTT.